This TCR beta chain was obtained from a study of blood T cell repertoires in COVID-19. On the study more broadly: The cDNA or gDNA used as material had been derived from T cells, B-cell-depleted T cells, or PBMCs.

Germline V gives CDR1 LNHDA, CDR2 SQIVND (reference sequence). The CDR3 totals 14 residues. V was cut by 3 bases and J by 4 bases, with 11 bases left in between. How the authors handled the data: Quantification of nucleated cells was approximated via reference gene primer amplification. Profiling relied on immunoSEQ multiplex PCR, and the TCRdb table lists in-frame clones only, not all of them. That table gives V, J and clone size, and the DNA gave D and trimming. Of over 90,000 clones in the sample, about four fifths were seen once. Seattle researchers signed up patients amid active infection and tracked them longitudinally.

The V and J genes are TRBV19 and TRBJ2-3; the D gene is possibly TRBD2 (5 bases). Sequencing was carried out using peripheral blood. The source is a man aged 80 or over with COVID-19, enrolled during active disease. The CDR3 region is CASSIARVADTQYF. The CDR3 bases are TGTGCCAGTAGTATCGCGAGGGTGGCAGATACGCAGTATTTT.